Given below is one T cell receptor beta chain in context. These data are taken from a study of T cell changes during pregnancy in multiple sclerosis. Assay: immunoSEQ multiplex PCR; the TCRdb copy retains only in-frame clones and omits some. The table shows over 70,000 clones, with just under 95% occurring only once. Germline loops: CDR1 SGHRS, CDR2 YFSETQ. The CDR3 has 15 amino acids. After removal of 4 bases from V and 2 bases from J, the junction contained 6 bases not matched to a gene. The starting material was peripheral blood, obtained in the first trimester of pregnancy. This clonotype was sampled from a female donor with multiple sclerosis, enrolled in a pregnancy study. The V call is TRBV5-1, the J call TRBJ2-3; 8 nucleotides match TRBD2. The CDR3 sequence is CASSGGGITTDTQYF. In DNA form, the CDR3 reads TGCGCCAGCAGCGGCGGGGGGATAACCACAGATACGCAGTATTTT.